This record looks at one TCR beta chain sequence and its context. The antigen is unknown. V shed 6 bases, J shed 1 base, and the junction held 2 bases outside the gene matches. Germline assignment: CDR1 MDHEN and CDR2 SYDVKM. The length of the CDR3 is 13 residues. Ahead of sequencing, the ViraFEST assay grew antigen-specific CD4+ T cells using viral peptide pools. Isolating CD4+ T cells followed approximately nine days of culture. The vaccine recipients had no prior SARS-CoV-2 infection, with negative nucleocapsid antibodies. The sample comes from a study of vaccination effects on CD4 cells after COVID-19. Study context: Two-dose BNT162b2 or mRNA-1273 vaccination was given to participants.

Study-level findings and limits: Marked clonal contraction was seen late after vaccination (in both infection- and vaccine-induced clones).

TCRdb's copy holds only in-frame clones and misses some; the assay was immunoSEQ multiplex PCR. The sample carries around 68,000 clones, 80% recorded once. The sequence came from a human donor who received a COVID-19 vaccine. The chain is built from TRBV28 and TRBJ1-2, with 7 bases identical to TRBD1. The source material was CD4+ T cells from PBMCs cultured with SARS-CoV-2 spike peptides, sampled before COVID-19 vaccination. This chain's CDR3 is CASSWDSNYGYTF. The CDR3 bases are TGTGCCAGCAGCTGGGACAGTAACTATGGCTACACCTTC.